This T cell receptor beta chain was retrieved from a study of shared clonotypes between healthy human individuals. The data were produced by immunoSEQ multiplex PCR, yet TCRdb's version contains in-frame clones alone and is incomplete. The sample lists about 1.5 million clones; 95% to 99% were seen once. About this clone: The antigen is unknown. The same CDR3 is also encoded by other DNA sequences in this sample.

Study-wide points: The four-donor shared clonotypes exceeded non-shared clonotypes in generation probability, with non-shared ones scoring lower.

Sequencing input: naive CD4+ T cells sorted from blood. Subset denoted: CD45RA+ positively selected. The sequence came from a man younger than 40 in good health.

The DNA for the CDR3 is TGTGCCAGCAGCGTCTCCGGGACACCGAACACCGGGGAGCTGTTTTTT. It specifies CASSVSGTPNTGELFF. The V and J genes are TRBV9 and TRBJ2-2; a possible D gene is TRBD1 (6 bases). The CDR3 covers 16 residues. Per germline, CDR1 SGDLS and CDR2 YYNGEE. V was pared by 2 bases and J by 0 bases, with 11 bases between.